Listed below are T cell receptor beta chains from one sample, sequenced in a study of T-cell memory formation after mild COVID-19. TCRdb ran MiXCR on the 5' RACE reads and lists one entry per CDR3 protein. The sample yields roughly 150,000 distinct CDR3 sequences, about 15% seen once. The sequencing input was PBMCs or a T cell subset sorted from them (not recorded which). These receptors were taken from an adult woman who had mild COVID-19 (a few samples of this study predate the infection). Cell type and time point are not known. Each CDR3 is given without its conserved first and last residue.

V	J	CDR3
TRBV27	TRBJ2-7	ASSRAGLGYEQY
TRBV2	TRBJ2-3	ASSEVGAGGGTDTQY
TRBV9	TRBJ2-2	ASSPRPTGSGELF
TRBV4-3	TRBJ1-3	ASSHGATGNTIY
TRBV29-1	TRBJ2-1	STRTGKTYNEQF
TRBV7-9	TRBJ2-5	ASSLPAGGSETQY
TRBV19	TRBJ2-7	ASSIIRDREYEQY
TRBV6-2/TRBV6-3	TRBJ2-3	ASSYPTAGATDTQY
TRBV7-9	TRBJ2-1	ASPSLRGGSYNEQF
TRBV25-1	TRBJ2-6	ASSEAGANVLT
TRBV12-3/TRBV12-4	TRBJ1-3	ASSPSVHGNTIY
TRBV3-1	TRBJ2-3	ASSQTQQPEGIRVRDTQY
TRBV11-2	TRBJ2-6	ASSLGPLGRKSNTFSGANVLT
TRBV5-1	TRBJ2-1	ASSLGESSYNEQF
TRBV15	TRBJ2-3	ATSREDGSADTQY
TRBV5-1	TRBJ2-1	ASSPTSGVDNEQF
TRBV2	TRBJ2-1	ASNTRSSYNEQF
TRBV5-1	TRBJ2-5	ASSLMTGAETQY
TRBV7-9	TRBJ1-2	ASSYPGLANYGYT
TRBV20-1	TRBJ2-2	SASPDSTGELF
TRBV20-1	TRBJ2-7	SARSTGSDYEQY
TRBV5-6	TRBJ2-6	ASSPKGQAYAGANVLT
TRBV7-2	TRBJ1-6	ASSHWNSNSPLH
TRBV11-2	TRBJ2-4	ASGLVSPGTLVKNIQY
TRBV5-1	TRBJ2-3	ARSFGADTQY
TRBV7-9	TRBJ2-6	ASSPPWGADSGANVLT
TRBV18	TRBJ2-5	ASSPPLETQY
TRBV12-3/TRBV12-4	TRBJ2-7	ASSRGRDSLW
TRBV5-1	TRBJ2-1	ASSLGAGIYNEQF
TRBV5-4	TRBJ2-7	ASSRGLAPYEQY
TRBV7-9	TRBJ1-3	ASSPLMGGSGNTIY
TRBV14	TRBJ2-7	ASSPDGTDGYEQY
TRBV5-6	TRBJ1-5	ASSFGTGGAGNQPQH
TRBV6-6	TRBJ2-1	ASSSGGGYNEQF
TRBV7-2	TRBJ2-5	ASSPQRGETQY
TRBV12-3/TRBV12-4	TRBJ2-3	ASTLGDSGRGGDTQY
TRBV12-3/TRBV12-4	TRBJ1-2	ASSLALSETSVTPNYGYT
TRBV20-1	TRBJ2-7	SARPSGGVYEQY
TRBV7-2	TRBJ2-2	ASSLVIGTSGELF
TRBV12-3/TRBV12-4	TRBJ2-2	ASSRSDTGELF
TRBV6-2/TRBV6-3	TRBJ2-5	ASSYGQETQY
TRBV7-9	TRBJ2-6	ASSYTSSGANVLT
TRBV6-5	TRBJ2-7	ATQLQWGRFEQY
TRBV29-1	TRBJ2-7	SVEGDSSYEQY
TRBV19	TRBJ2-7	ASRPTATYEQY
TRBV5-1	TRBJ1-1	ARQGLGDTEAF
TRBV29-1	TRBJ2-7	SVEGTADKPYEQY
TRBV3-1	TRBJ2-5	ASSSPSGSFGTQY
TRBV12-3/TRBV12-4	TRBJ1-3	ASSNRGSGNTIY
TRBV24-1	TRBJ1-5	ATSGKDGFNQPQH
TRBV15	TRBJ1-6	ATSSDTLYNSPLH
TRBV5-6	TRBJ1-6	ASSLQGAHSPLH
TRBV12-3/TRBV12-4	TRBJ2-3	ASSLVGGDTQY
TRBV7-6	TRBJ2-1	ASNMGGSGDEQF
TRBV12-3/TRBV12-4	TRBJ1-2	ASSPPRWVNYGYT
TRBV9	TRBJ2-1	ASSVDDGRGFNEQF
TRBV9	TRBJ1-4	ASSGTGTGNVRDEKLF
TRBV27	TRBJ1-2	ASSLSWGWRGYT
TRBV5-5	TRBJ2-7	ASSLSPGSPYEQY
TRBV3-1	TRBJ2-5	ASSHRTWYQETQY